The 24 T cell receptor beta chains reported below all come from one sample, sequenced in a study of CXCR3-negative and CXCR3-positive naive CD8 T cells. Via 5' RACE with UMI labels, TRB cDNA libraries were prepared. From its re-call of the 5' RACE reads, TCRdb lists each CDR3 protein once, without DNA. This listing includes around 88,000 distinct CDR3 sequences. Their antigens remain unidentified. Overall study findings and caveats: CXCR3-positive naive cells had TRB CDR3s that were more hydrophobic than CXCR3-negative naive cells had.

What was sequenced was naive CXCR3+ CD8+ T cells from blood. The sample's subset: CD45RO-CCR7+CD27+CD95- naive CD8+ T cells expressing CXCR3 (TNR3+). These receptors were collected from a human donor in good health. Some clones in this sample may be carry-over from other donors' samples.

The CDR3 is CSARVRKTGTTGELFF. This chain joins TRBV20-1 and TRBJ2-2; lacking DNA, the TRBD1 call made by TCRdb goes unchecked. This CDR3 contains 16 residues. Germline V CDR1 and CDR2: DFQATT, SNEGSKA (reference sequence).

The rearrangement uses TRBV7-9 and TRBJ1-1; the TCRdb call, TRBD1, lacks DNA for checking. The germline CDR1 and CDR2 sequences are SEHNR and FQNEAQ (reference sequence). This CDR3 region has 18 residues. The CDR3 reads CASSGTGGEHPSDTEAFF. Full variable domain (rest looked up from reference TRBV7-9 and TRBJ1-1): DTGVSQNPRHKITKRGQNVTFRCDPISEHNRLYWYRQTLGQGPEFLTYFQNEAQLEKSRLLSDRFSAERPKGSFSTLEIQRTEQGDSAMYLCASSGTGGEHPSDTEAFFGQGTRLTVV.

V usage is TRBV29-1 and J usage is TRBJ2-7; TCRdb's assignment of TRBD1 cannot be checked, as there is no DNA. This CDR3 has 14 residues. CDR1 is SQVTM, CDR2 ANQGSEA, per germline. The CDR3 here is CSVRPHWGNYEQYF.

V and J are TRBV9 and TRBJ2-7; TCRdb picks TRBD1, but there is no DNA to check that call. Germline V gene lookup returns CDR1 SGDLS and CDR2 YYNGEE. CDR3 length: 13 residues. The CDR3 loop is CASSATGSYEQYF.

V and J are TRBV27 and TRBJ2-1; TCRdb's assignment of TRBD1 cannot be checked, as there is no DNA. The CDR3 length is 18 residues. Germline V gives CDR1 MNHEY, CDR2 SMNVEV (reference sequence). The CDR3 sequence is CASSLMNPGGASYNEQFF.

The J gene is TRBJ2-1, the V gene TRBV5-1; TCRdb outputs TRBD1, but without DNA this stays unchecked. Germline CDR1 is SGHRS and CDR2 is YFSETQ. The CDR3 runs to 15 residues. The CDR3: CASSSGTGGAVEQFF.

CDR3: CASSYDLREKLFF. This chain joins TRBV6-6 and TRBJ1-4. The CDR3 runs 13 residues. CDR1 MNHNY and CDR2 SVGAGI come from the germline V gene (reference sequence).

The CDR3 protein is CATCDPGTRGGDEQFF. V usage is TRBV24-1 and J usage is TRBJ2-1; TCRdb's D call, TRBD2, is unchecked because there is no DNA. The germline V gene has CDR1 KGHDR and CDR2 SFDVKD. The CDR3 is 16 residues long.

The V gene is TRBV27, the J gene TRBJ2-3; TCRdb's assignment of TRBD2 cannot be checked, as there is no DNA. The CDR3 loop spans 11 amino acids. In germline, CDR1 is MNHEY, CDR2 SMNVEV (reference sequence). This CDR3 reads CASSFTGSEYF.

This chain links TRBV6-5 with TRBJ2-7; TCRdb names TRBD1, which stays unverified in the absence of DNA. The CDR3 contains 15 residues. Germline V gives CDR1 MNHEY, CDR2 SVGAGI. The CDR3 spells CASSYPGESSYEQYF.

V gene TRBV25-1 combines with J gene TRBJ1-1; TCRdb reports TRBD1, a call that lacks DNA to check it against. Germline values: CDR1 MGHDK, CDR2 SYGVNS. There are 13 residues in the CDR3. The CDR3 loop reads CASRATGGPLAFF.

This chain uses TRBV7-9 with TRBJ2-7; TCRdb reports TRBD2, a call that lacks DNA to check it against. The germline V gene encodes CDR1 SEHNR and CDR2 FQNEAQ (reference sequence). This CDR3 is built from 17 residues. The CDR3 is CASSSGRTSGGVGEQYF.

V usage is TRBV29-1 and J usage is TRBJ2-3; TCRdb outputs TRBD1, but without DNA this stays unchecked. The CDR3 extends over 16 amino acids. The germline gives CDR1 SQVTM, CDR2 ANQGSEA. CDR3: CSVERGQGFVTDTQYF.

J is TRBJ2-1 and V is TRBV9; TCRdb's assignment of TRBD1 cannot be checked, as there is no DNA. Germline V lookup: CDR1 SGDLS, CDR2 YYNGEE. CDR3 size: 15 residues. CDR3 sequence reads: CASSPSGVRANEQFF. Full variable domain (rest looked up from reference TRBV9 and TRBJ2-1): DSGVTQTPKHLITATGQRVTLRCSPRSGDLSVYWYQQSLDQGLQFLIQYYNGEERAKGNILERFSAQQFPDLHSELNLSSLELGDSALYFCASSPSGVRANEQFFGPGTRLTVL.

The J gene is TRBJ2-1, the V gene TRBV29-1; TCRdb returns TRBD1, unconfirmable since there is no DNA. CDR3 length: 12 amino acids. Germline lookup yields CDR1 SQVTM and CDR2 ANQGSEA. The CDR3 protein is CSVEPQGNEQFF.

This sequence joins TRBV6-6 and TRBJ2-7; TCRdb indicates TRBD2, and absent DNA this call remains unverified. The CDR3 is 11 amino acids. Germline V lookup: CDR1 MNHNY, CDR2 SVGAGI (reference sequence). CDR3 protein: CASSGLYEQYF.

This chain links TRBV29-1 with TRBJ1-2; checking the TCRdb D call of TRBD1 is not possible without DNA. Germline loops: CDR1 SQVTM, CDR2 ANQGSEA. The CDR3 is 12 residues long. The CDR3 sequence is CSVAGTEQGYAF.

This sequence joins TRBV7-9 and TRBJ1-5. This CDR3 is built from 14 residues. The germline V gene has CDR1 SEHNR and CDR2 FQNEAQ (reference sequence). CDR3 region: CASSAWPLNQPQHF.

V gene TRBV4-3 combines with J gene TRBJ2-1; TCRdb reports TRBD1, a call that lacks DNA to check it against. Germline V CDR1 and CDR2: LGHNA, YSLEER. The CDR3 runs 17 residues. CDR3 in amino acids: CASSQVGRGPLYNEQFF.

V is TRBV7-6 and J is TRBJ2-7; TCRdb reports TRBD2, a call that lacks DNA to check it against. Germline loops: CDR1 SGHVS, CDR2 FNYEAQ. This CDR3 is built from 16 residues. The CDR3 sequence: CASSLEGLAGVPEQYF.

This chain joins TRBV7-2 and TRBJ2-4. This CDR3 spans 14 amino acids. Germline V gene sequence: CDR1 SGHTA, CDR2 FQGNSA. The CDR3 sequence is CASSEYSPRQLQYF.

The V gene is TRBV21-1, the J gene TRBJ2-1; TCRdb selects TRBD2, and the lack of DNA leaves this call unchecked. TRBV21-1 counts as a pseudogene. CDR3 length: 16 amino acids. The CDR3 protein is CASASGGSSSYNEQFF.

This chain joins TRBV7-8 and TRBJ1-1. CDR1 and CDR2 (germline): SGHVS, FQNEAQ. The CDR3 runs to 14 residues. CDR3 region: CASSRTAVNTEAFF.

CDR3 loop: CASNAGGEVSAEAFF. V and J are TRBV6-2 or TRBV6-3 and TRBJ1-1; TCRdb's D gene call, TRBD1, goes unchecked for lack of DNA. CDR1 and CDR2 (germline): MNHEY, SVGEGT. This CDR3 contains 15 residues.